The 24 T cell receptor beta chains below were found in one sample sequenced in a study of T-cell reconstitution after alpha-beta-depleted transplantation in children. Library preparation (for TCRbeta) was performed with unique molecular identifiers. One entry per CDR3 protein, called by TCRdb with MiXCR from the PCR reads. The profile covers 450,000 to 600,000 distinct CDR3 sequences, with 8% to 11% appearing a single time and 2% taken by the ten largest. Sequencing was performed on PBMCs, taken before TCRalphabeta/CD19-depleted stem cell transplant. The receptor set was obtained from a child aged 2 to 9 with inherited bone marrow failure, due to receive a stem cell transplant.

This clonotype was observed many times. V gene TRBV7-2 combines with J gene TRBJ1-2; D is possibly TRBD1 (5 bases). Looked up from germline, CDR1 is SGHTA and CDR2 is FQGNSA. V dropped 5 bases and J dropped 4 bases, with 17 bases sitting between them. The CDR3 is 15 residues long. This CDR3 reads CASSPRTSGGYGYTF. The CDR3 region has the DNA TGTGCCAGCAGCCCAAGGACTTCGGGGGGCTATGGCTACACCTTC.

This clonotype showed up many times. The chain is built from TRBV5-5 and TRBJ1-1; no clear D gene. Germline values: CDR1 SGHKS, CDR2 YYEKEE (reference sequence). This CDR3 is built from 12 residues. V gave up 6 bases and J gave up 4 bases, with 10 bases separating them. CDR3 protein: CASTHPATEAFF. Written as DNA, the CDR3 is TGTGCCAGCACCCATCCAGCCACTGAAGCTTTCTTT.

This clonotype was seen a handful of times. This CDR3 fails to terminate in the conserved phenylalanine or tryptophan, so it likely reflects a read error. No DNA is shown, since the ends of the CDR3 on it are uncertain; the CDR3 is the one TCRdb lists. The V call is TRBV7-9, the J call TRBJ2-1; the table names TRBD2, a call not compared with the DNA. The germline V gene encodes CDR1 SEHNR and CDR2 FQNEAQ (reference sequence). The CDR3 extends over 14 residues, inclusive of both ends. Here the CDR3 reads CASITPGLVFLGND.

This clonotype was picked up many times. The gene calls are TRBV24-1 and TRBJ1-1, with unresolved D. The germline V gene has CDR1 KGHDR and CDR2 SFDVKD. V shed 4 bases and J shed 4 bases, with 18 bases lying between them. This CDR3 is built from 16 residues. CDR3 loop: CATSDPFGVRVTEAFF. For the CDR3, the DNA is TGTGCCACCAGTGACCCCTTTGGGGTAAGGGTCACTGAAGCTTTCTTT.

Only a few counts were recorded for this clonotype. The rearrangement uses TRBV27 and TRBJ2-2; D is possibly TRBD1 (6 bases). Germline V CDR1 and CDR2: MNHEY, SMNVEV (reference sequence). Trimming shortened V by 4 bases and J by 7 bases, and 16 bases separated the two germline ends. The CDR3 runs to 15 residues. In DNA form, the CDR3 reads TGTGCCAGCAGTTCTACGACAGGATACTACGGGGAGCTGTTTTTT. Translation: CASSSTTGYYGELFF.

This clonotype showed up many times. The V call is TRBV15, the J call TRBJ1-2; D uncertain. V dropped 0 bases and J dropped 6 bases, with 8 bases sitting between them. CDR1 is LNHNV, CDR2 YYDKDF, per germline (reference sequence). The CDR3 covers 13 residues. The CDR3 DNA is TGTGCCACCAGCAGAGATGGGTGGGATGGCTACACCTTC. This codes for CATSRDGWDGYTF.

The chain uses TRBV28 and TRBJ2-2; 10 positions agree with TRBD1. This CDR3 is 16 amino acids long. V was clipped by 10 bases and J by 3 bases; unmatched bases: 11. The germline V gene encodes CDR1 MDHEN and CDR2 SYDVKM. CDR3 in amino acids: CAISSTGGADTGELFF. The CDR3 DNA sequence: TGTGCCATCTCGTCGACAGGGGGCGCGGACACCGGGGAGCTGTTTTTT.

This clonotype was detected ten times or more. The chain employs TRBV10-3 and TRBJ2-3, with D uncertain. This CDR3 spans 18 amino acids. CDR1 ENHRY and CDR2 SYGVKD come from the germline V gene. Trimming cost V 0 bases and J 4 bases, with 20 bases left between them. In DNA form, the CDR3 reads TGTGCCATCAGTGAGTCGGCGCTCACAACGGCCCCGGCAGATACGCAGTATTTT. It specifies CAISESALTTAPADTQYF.

This clonotype came up many times. DNA of the CDR3: TGTGCCAGCAGCTTGGTCGCCGATGAGCAGTTCTTC. Protein product: CASSLVADEQFF. The chain joins TRBV5-4 to TRBJ2-1; D gene unclear. V lost 0 bases and J 8 bases, leaving 6 bases between the germline ends. The CDR3 consists of 12 residues. Germline CDR1 reads SGHNT; CDR2 reads YYREEE (reference sequence).

The table lists this clonotype with many counts. This chain connects TRBV29-1 to TRBJ2-6; D unclear. The ends were cut back, 4 bases at V and 0 bases at J, with 7 bases in the middle. The CDR3 is 14 amino acids. Germline V lookup: CDR1 SQVTM, CDR2 ANQGSEA. The CDR3 nucleotides read TGCAGCGTTGTTACAGCCTCTGGGGCCAACGTCCTGACTTTC. Encoded protein: CSVVTASGANVLTF. The whole variable domain, filled in from reference TRBV29-1 and TRBJ2-6, reads SAVISQKPSRDICQRGTSLTIQCQVDSQVTMMFWYRQQPGQSLTLIATANQGSEATYESGFVIDKFPISRPNLTFSTLTVSNMSPEDSSIYLCSVVTASGANVLTFGAGSRLTVL.

There are many counts of this clonotype. The chain joins TRBV7-9 to TRBJ2-7; 8 bases agree with TRBD2. The CDR3 sequence is 13 residues long. After removal of 4 bases from V and 6 bases from J, the junction contained 5 bases not matched to a gene. CDR1 SEHNR and CDR2 FQNEAQ come from the germline V gene (reference sequence). CDR3 DNA: TGTGCCAGCAGCTCCTGGACTAGCAGCGAGCAGTACTTC. Translating gives CASSSWTSSEQYF.

This clonotype occurred a few times. The chain is built from TRBV12-3 or TRBV12-4 and TRBJ1-2; tentatively, D is TRBD1 (6 bases). This CDR3 contains 12 residues. The V end was cut by 8 bases, the J end by 2 bases, with 9 bases between. CDR3 in amino acids: CASQTGNYGYTF. The CDR3 DNA reads TGTGCCAGCCAGACAGGCAACTATGGCTACACCTTC.

This clonotype was detected ten times or more. The rearrangement uses TRBV5-5 and TRBJ2-5; unclear D gene. The CDR3 has 15 residues. Trimming stripped 0 bases from V and 2 bases from J, with 11 bases between. Germline assignment: CDR1 SGHKS and CDR2 YYEKEE (reference sequence). The CDR3 DNA reads TGTGCCAGCAGCTTGGCCGGCGTAGATCAAGAGACCCAGTACTTC. Translating gives CASSLAGVDQETQYF.

This clonotype was recorded at least ten times. The chain uses TRBV5-1 and TRBJ2-7; the D call may be TRBD1 or TRBD2 (5 bases each). The CDR3 length is 15 residues. The ends were cut back, 5 bases at V and 2 bases at J, with 17 bases in the middle. Looked up from germline, CDR1 is SGHRS and CDR2 is YFSETQ. CDR3 region: CASRFFLGTTYEQYF. CDR3 in DNA: TGCGCCAGCAGATTTTTCTTAGGGACCACCTACGAGCAGTACTTC.

In the case of this clonotype: This may come from a read error, since a much larger clone is one base off. The chain joins TRBV25-1 to TRBJ2-5, with a weak D call TRBD1 (5 bases). Germline CDR1 is MGHDK and CDR2 is SYGVNS. This CDR3 comprises 14 residues. The CDR3 region is CACSESETEETQYF. In nucleotides, the CDR3 is TGTGCCTGCAGTGAATCGGAGACAGAAGAGACCCAGTACTTC. Full variable domain (rest looked up from reference TRBV25-1 and TRBJ2-5): EADIYQTPRYLVIGTGKKITLECSQTMGHDKMYWYQQDPGMELHLIHYSYGVNSTEKGDLSSESTVSRIRTEHFPLTLESARPSHTSQYLCACSESETEETQYFGPGTRLLVL.

This clonotype was picked up many times. The rearrangement uses TRBV18 and TRBJ2-1, with 9 bases lining up with TRBD2. V shed 2 bases and J 0 bases; nucleotides not matched to a gene: 5. There are 17 residues in the CDR3. Germline values: CDR1 KGHSH, CDR2 LQKENI. The CDR3 reads CASSPLVSGSSYNEQFF. The CDR3 DNA reads as TGTGCCAGCTCACCATTAGTTAGCGGGAGCTCCTACAATGAGCAGTTCTTC.

This clonotype was detected ten times or more. The rearrangement links TRBV4-3 to TRBJ2-2; D not certain. V was shortened by 0 bases and J by 4 bases, with 15 bases between the two germline ends. This CDR3 contains 17 residues. Germline CDR1 is LGHNA and CDR2 is YSLEER. The CDR3 here is CASSQDPPLRGTGELFF. The CDR3 DNA follows: TGCGCCAGCAGCCAAGATCCCCCCCTTAGAGGCACCGGGGAGCTGTTTTTT.

The sample holds many counts of this clonotype. The V gene is TRBV5-1, the J gene TRBJ1-2; 9 bases are a match to TRBD1. In germline, CDR1 is SGHRS, CDR2 YFSETQ. V lost 4 bases and J lost 4; bases outside the gene matches: 5. The CDR3 loop spans 14 amino acids. The CDR3 DNA reads TGCGCCAGCAGCCCCCTGACAGGGGGCTATGGCTACACCTTC. It codes for CASSPLTGGYGYTF.

This clonotype showed up many times. CDR3 DNA: TGTGCCAGCAGCCCGTCCGGGACTGGGGCCAACGTCCTGACTTTC. Amino acid sequence: CASSPSGTGANVLTF. The chain has TRBV12-3 or TRBV12-4 and TRBJ2-6; maybe TRBD2 (5 bases). Trimming stripped 6 bases from V and 2 bases from J, with 11 bases between. The CDR3 has 15 residues.

This clonotype was found many times. CDR3 in amino acids: CAISARMGELNTEAFF. In DNA, the CDR3 is TGTGCCATCAGTGCCAGGATGGGGGAACTGAACACTGAAGCTTTCTTT. V is TRBV10-3 and J is TRBJ1-1, with TRBD1 as a possible D gene (5 bases). The V end was cut by 4 bases, the J end by 0 bases, with 15 bases between. The CDR3 runs 16 residues. CDR1 and CDR2 (germline): ENHRY, SYGVKD.

This sequence joins TRBV7-8 and TRBJ2-7; TRBD1 or TRBD2 may be the D gene (6 bases each). CDR1 SGHVS and CDR2 FQNEAQ come from the germline V gene. The CDR3 has 18 amino acids. The V end was cut by 1 base, the J end by 2 bases, with 21 bases between. CDR3 bases: TGTGCCAGCAGCTTAGAAGTTTTAGGGGGGAGGATCGCCTACGAGCAGTACTTC. Its translation is CASSLEVLGGRIAYEQYF.

This clonotype was observed a handful of times. The rearrangement joins TRBV20-1 to TRBJ2-7; 10 nucleotides align to TRBD1. In germline, CDR1 is DFQATT, CDR2 SNEGSKA (reference sequence). The CDR3 is 14 amino acids. V shed 3 bases, J shed 3 bases, and the junction held 5 bases outside the gene matches. In DNA, the CDR3 is TGCAGTGCTAGTGTGGGACAGGGGAGCTACGAGCAGTACTTC. The encoded protein is CSASVGQGSYEQYF.

DNA for the CDR3: TGTGCCAGTAGTATAGATCCGGGTAAGGGGAATGAGCAGTTCTTC. Amino acids: CASSIDPGKGNEQFF. The rearrangement uses TRBV19 and TRBJ2-1, with D possibly TRBD1 on 5 matching bases. Trimming pared 0 bases from V and 7 bases from J, leaving 13 bases between. The CDR3 sequence is 15 residues long. CDR1 is LNHDA and CDR2 is SQIVND in the germline V gene (reference sequence).

Ten or more counts support this clonotype. The V gene is TRBV28, the J gene TRBJ2-2, with 9 bases lining up with TRBD2. Germline-derived CDR1 and CDR2 are MDHEN and SYDVKM. This CDR3 spans 16 amino acids. The ends lost 3 bases at V and 0 bases at J; junction bases unmatched: 2. The DNA for the CDR3 is TGTGCCAGCAGTTTTGCTAGCGGGACGAACACCGGGGAGCTGTTTTTT. This translates into CASSFASGTNTGELFF.